This TCR beta chain was identified in a study of T cells in Graves' hyperthyroidism and ophthalmopathy. From RNA transcripts, TCR beta CDR3 regions were amplified. The HTBI primer set served for first-round RT-PCR of the TCR CDR3. TCRdb passed the multiplex PCR reads through MiXCR, listing each CDR3 protein once. The sample records 640,000 or so distinct CDR3 sequences, approximately 14% being singletons. To note about this clonotype: Its antigen is not identified.

Study-wide findings and caveats: Separation of ophthalmopathy from stable hyperthyroidism was achieved by a 13 V-J model.

The V gene end was trimmed by 0 bases and the J gene end by 0 bases; junction bases not matched to a gene: 16. This CDR3 spans 21 amino acids. Germline V gene sequence: CDR1 SGHAT, CDR2 FQNNGV. The rearrangement links TRBV11-2 to TRBJ1-1, with TRBD1 matching over 10 bases. This sequence was found in a middle-aged woman with Graves' ophthalmopathy. The specimen sequenced was blood. CDR3 bases: TGTGCCAGCAGCTTAGATCCGTCGGGACAGGGGATTGGTTACATGAACACTGAAGCTTTCTTT. It specifies CASSLDPSGQGIGYMNTEAFF. Supplemented by reference TRBV11-2 and TRBJ1-1, the full variable domain reads EAGVAQSPRYKIIEKRQSVAFWCNPISGHATLYWYQQILGQGPKLLIQFQNNGVVDDSQLPKDRFSAERLKGVDSTLKIQPAKLEDSAVYLCASSLDPSGQGIGYMNTEAFFGQGTRLTVV.